This TCR beta chain was obtained from a study of Graves' ophthalmopathy and Graves' hyperthyroidism. Scientists amplified the TCR beta CDR3 regions from RNA transcripts. After a first-round RT-PCR with HTBI primers, a second-round multiplex PCR was run. TCRdb passed the multiplex PCR reads through MiXCR, listing each CDR3 protein once. There are about 210,000 distinct CDR3 sequences in the sample; 25% to 30% occur only once, and over 7.5% lies in the top ten. Findings of the study overall: Blood also held most thyroid clonotypes expanded above 0.001 frequency.

The CDR3 contains 17 residues. Germline V gives CDR1 DFQATT, CDR2 SNEGSKA (reference sequence). V lost 3 bases to trimming and J lost 5 bases, with 25 bases between them. This clonotype was seen repeatedly, ten times or more. As yet, its antigen is unknown. The source is a man aged 50 to 60 with Graves' ophthalmopathy. Sequences were obtained from peripheral blood. The chain has TRBV20-1 and TRBJ2-5; the D call may be TRBD1 or TRBD2 (5 bases each). In DNA form, the CDR3 reads TGCAGTGCTAGGCCCTGGGGACCCGGAAGCGATGACGAGACCCAGTACTTC. Its translation is CSARPWGPGSDDETQYF.